The 21 T cell receptor beta chains given below trace back to one sample, sequenced in a study of blood T cells in healthy people across ages. Combining a sample-barcoded 5' primer with a J-beta primer mix, a second PCR ran for roughly 6 to 12 cycles. One entry per CDR3 protein, called by TCRdb with MiXCR from the 5' RACE reads. Of 700,000 to 850,000 distinct CDR3 sequences in the sample, about 37% were seen once. Specimen: blood. The receptors originated from a young man in good health.

This clonotype has at least ten counts. The rearrangement uses TRBV7-2 and TRBJ2-3; a possible D gene is TRBD1 (8 bases). Trimming took off 5 bases at V and 4 bases at J, with 19 bases between the two ends. The germline gives CDR1 SGHTA, CDR2 FQGNSA. The CDR3 runs to 16 residues. The CDR3 region is CASSPKHRGGPDTQYF. The CDR3 bases are TGTGCCAGCAGCCCAAAGCACAGGGGGGGGCCAGATACGCAGTATTTT.

The rearrangement uses TRBV7-9 and TRBJ2-5; D is possibly TRBD2 (7 bases). The CDR3 length is 13 residues. Trimming shortened V by 11 bases and J by 11 bases, and 24 bases separated the two germline ends. The V gene's germline CDR1 is SEHNR and CDR2 FQNEAQ (reference sequence). CDR3 bases: TGTGCCGCTGACGGGGGGCGATACAATGAGCAGTACTTC. It codes for CAADGGRYNEQYF.

This clonotype turned up a few times. CDR3 bases: TGTGCCAGCAGCCAAGATAGGGGACTAGCGGGGGGTCGTGATACGCAGTATTTT. The encoded protein is CASSQDRGLAGGRDTQYF. The chain carries TRBV14 and TRBJ2-3; 15 bases match TRBD2. This CDR3 contains 18 residues. V gave up 0 bases and J gave up 6 bases; unmatched junction bases: 7. The germline V gene encodes CDR1 SGHDN and CDR2 FVKESK.

The chain combines TRBV27 with TRBJ1-1, with TRBD1 identical over 7 bases. Germline CDR1 and CDR2: MNHEY and SMNVEV (reference sequence). V gave up 0 bases and J gave up 6 bases; unmatched junction bases: 4. CDR3 length: 14 amino acids. CDR3 coding DNA: TGTGCCAGCAGTTTATCAGGGGGCGGCCCTGAAGCTTTCTTT. As protein: CASSLSGGGPEAFF.

The chain employs TRBV20-1 and TRBJ1-2; the D is unclear. CDR1 DFQATT and CDR2 SNEGSKA come from the germline V gene (reference sequence). CDR3 length: 13 residues. V lost 2 bases and J lost 8, with 15 bases in between. The CDR3 DNA reads as TGCAGTGCTAGATCGGGCTCCGCCAAGGGCTACACCTTC. Translating gives CSARSGSAKGYTF.

This clonotype was seen at least ten times. The chain uses TRBV4-1 and TRBJ1-2; possibly TRBD1 for D (6 bases). Trimming pared 0 bases from V and 4 bases from J, leaving 9 bases between. The CDR3 spans 14 residues. The germline CDR1 and CDR2 sequences are MGHRA and YSYEKL. In nucleotides, the CDR3 is TGCGCCAGCAGCCAAGATCAGGGGAGCTATGGCTACACCTTC. It yields the protein CASSQDQGSYGYTF.

The V call is TRBV15, the J call TRBJ2-5; D not certain. Germline V gives CDR1 LNHNV, CDR2 YYDKDF (reference sequence). This CDR3 has 14 amino acids. V dropped 4 bases and J dropped 2 bases, with 11 bases sitting between them. CDR3 amino acids: CATSNRAWQETQYF. CDR3 sequence (DNA): TGTGCCACCAGCAATAGGGCTTGGCAAGAGACCCAGTACTTC. The full variable domain, rest sourced from reference TRBV15 and TRBJ2-5, is DAMVIQNPRYQVTQFGKPVTLSCSQTLNHNVMYWYQQKSSQAPKLLFHYYDKDFNNEADTPDNFQSRRPNTSFCFLDIRSPGLGDTAMYLCATSNRAWQETQYFGPGTRLLVL.

With regard to this clonotype: The junction departs from the called germline gene at one end, perhaps through a read error. V gene TRBV4-3 combines with J gene TRBJ1-5, with D hard to call. Per germline, CDR1 LGHNA and CDR2 YSLEER. The CDR3 runs to 16 residues. The chain's CDR3 is CASSQDRTAGGQAQHF. CDR3 bases: TGCGCCAGCAGCCAAGATCGGACCGCCGGAGGTCAGGCCCAGCATTTT.

The table lists this clonotype with many counts. V and J are TRBV20-1 and TRBJ2-6; D is uncertain. Germline CDR1 and CDR2: DFQATT and SNEGSKA (reference sequence). V was clipped by 0 bases and J by 12 bases, with 15 bases between them. This CDR3 is 14 amino acids long. The CDR3 reads CSARDHPGTGVLTF. The CDR3 nucleotides are TGCAGTGCTAGAGATCATCCGGGTACCGGCGTCCTGACTTTC.

This clonotype was seen only a few times. The rearrangement joins TRBV4-1 to TRBJ2-1; no firm D call. The CDR3 contains 13 residues. V shed 2 bases and J shed 6 bases, with 8 bases lying between them. The germline gives CDR1 MGHRA, CDR2 YSYEKL. CDR3: CASSQHLGNEQFF. CDR3 nucleotides: TGCGCCAGCAGCCAACACCTGGGCAATGAGCAGTTCTTC.

This clonotype appeared a few times. CDR3 in amino acids: CASSPLGLAADLNVLTDTQYF. The DNA of the CDR3 is TGTGCCAGCAGCCCTTTAGGGCTAGCGGCGGACCTAAACGTCTTGACAGATACGCAGTATTTT. The chain couples TRBV6-1 to TRBJ2-3, with 7 bases identical to TRBD2. CDR3 size: 21 residues. CDR1 and CDR2 (germline): MNHNS, SASEGT. Trimming cost V 6 bases and J 3 bases; bases outside gene matches: 27.

This clonotype occurred a few times. The gene calls are TRBV6-5 and TRBJ1-2; D gene unclear. The CDR3 length is 14 residues. V was shortened by 6 bases and J by 5 bases, with 16 bases between the two germline ends. Per the germline V gene, CDR1 is MNHEY and CDR2 is SVGAGI. The CDR3 loop reads CASSPDGARYGYTF. In nucleotides, the CDR3 is TGTGCCAGCAGCCCCGACGGCGCCCGGTATGGCTACACCTTC.

This clonotype was counted many times. The V and J genes are TRBV30 and TRBJ2-7; TRBD1 might be the D (5 bases). Trimming removed 2 bases from V and 6 bases from J, with 11 bases in between. Germline V lookup: CDR1 GTSNPN, CDR2 SVGIG (reference sequence). CDR3 length equals 12 residues. The CDR3 loop is CAWSSTGTEQYF. The CDR3 coding sequence is TGTGCCTGGAGTTCTACAGGCACCGAGCAGTACTTC.

Concerning this clonotype itself: A read error may produce the germline difference seen at one junction end. This chain joins TRBV2 and TRBJ1-1, with D possibly matching TRBD1 (5 bases). CDR1 and CDR2 from the germline V gene are SNHLY and FYNNEI. This CDR3 comprises 14 residues. As DNA, the CDR3 is TGTGCCAGCAGATACAGGTTGTTGAACACTGAAGCTTTTTTT. Protein: CASRYRLLNTEAFF.

This chain links TRBV28 with TRBJ2-1, with 10 bases fitting TRBD2. The closer fit of TRBJ2-7 to the DNA end suggests the J call may be wrong. Germline V gene lookup returns CDR1 MDHEN and CDR2 SYDVKM. This CDR3 contains 20 residues. The CDR3 here is CASGSSLIAGGSSPYNEQYF. The CDR3 DNA reads TGTGCCAGCGGGAGTTCCCTAATAGCGGGGGGCTCTAGCCCCTACAATGAGCAGTACTTC.

In this sample, this clonotype turned up a few times. CDR3 sequence reads: CASSSQVVGTDTQYF. CDR3 DNA sequence: TGTGCCAGCAGCTCCCAGGTTGTCGGCACAGATACGCAGTATTTT. The V gene is TRBV7-2, the J gene TRBJ2-3; D gene ambiguous. Germline CDR1 and CDR2: SGHTA and FQGNSA. The CDR3 is 15 residues long. Trimming took off 4 bases at V and 1 base at J, with 12 bases between the two ends.

This chain uses TRBV20-1 with TRBJ1-1; 7 bases align to TRBD1. Germline V gene lookup returns CDR1 DFQATT and CDR2 SNEGSKA (reference sequence). This CDR3 is built from 12 residues. After removal of 5 bases from V and 5 bases from J, the junction contained 5 bases not matched to a gene. CDR3 amino acids: CSAYPGGTEAFF. The CDR3 region has the DNA TGCAGTGCTTATCCAGGGGGGACTGAAGCTTTCTTT.

A remark on this clonotype: This may arise from a read error, as a much more abundant clone is one base away. The rearrangement uses TRBV20-1 and TRBJ2-1; D assignment may be TRBD1 or TRBD2 (5 bases each). V was clipped by 0 bases and J by 13 bases, with 16 bases between them. This CDR3 comprises 13 residues. Germline CDR1 is DFQATT and CDR2 is SNEGSKA (reference sequence). The CDR3: CSARDRDRETQFF. DNA of the CDR3: TGCAGTGCTAGAGACAGGGATAGGGAGACCCAGTTCTTC.

This chain links TRBV21-1 with TRBJ1-1. TRBV21-1 is a pseudogene. This CDR3 is built from 13 residues. This CDR3 is CATITGRHRLGFF. CDR3 DNA: TGTGCCACCATCACAGGCCGTCACCGATTGGGTTTCTTT.

This clonotype was observed many times. This rearrangement joins TRBV7-9 to TRBJ2-1, with 10 bases lining up with TRBD1. The CDR3 contains 16 residues. V lost 5 bases to trimming and J lost 10 bases; unmatched junction nucleotides: 14. Looked up from germline, CDR1 is SEHNR and CDR2 is FQNEAQ (reference sequence). The CDR3: CASSHIGTGVLGEQFF. The CDR3, as DNA: TGTGCCAGCAGCCACATTGGGACAGGGGTCCTCGGAGAGCAGTTCTTC.

Regarding this clonotype: A much larger clone sits a single nucleotide away, making a read error possible. The rearrangement uses TRBV12-3 or TRBV12-4 and TRBJ2-1; 7 nucleotides agree with TRBD1. The CDR3 contains 12 residues. V lost 5 bases, J lost 13 bases, and 8 bases stayed unmatched. The CDR3, as DNA: TGTGCCAGCAGTACAGACAGGGCCACCCAGTTCTTC. Translating gives CASSTDRATQFF.